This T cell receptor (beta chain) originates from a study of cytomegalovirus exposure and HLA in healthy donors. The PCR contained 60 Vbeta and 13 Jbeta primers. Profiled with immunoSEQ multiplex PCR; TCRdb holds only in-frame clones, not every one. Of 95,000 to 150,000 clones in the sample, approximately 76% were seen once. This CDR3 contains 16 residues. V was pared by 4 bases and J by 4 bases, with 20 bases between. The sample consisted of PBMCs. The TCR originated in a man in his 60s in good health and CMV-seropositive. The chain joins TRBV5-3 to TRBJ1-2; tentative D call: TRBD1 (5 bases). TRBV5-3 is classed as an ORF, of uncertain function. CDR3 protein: CARSKQTGVHIYGYTF. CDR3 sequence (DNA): TGTGCCAGAAGCAAACAAACAGGCGTCCACATCTATGGCTACACCTTC.